This T cell receptor beta chain came from a study of monozygotic twins with cystic fibrosis. Whole-study results and caveats: Co-twins had the most similar V usage for 13 of 16 pairs, J for 8.

As regards this clone: Its antigen is undetermined.

The assay was immunoSEQ multiplex PCR, and TCRdb's table has in-frame clones only and misses some. The sample carries 15,000 to 20,000 clones, about 89% recorded once. CDR1 and CDR2 (germline): SGHTA, FQGNSA. Trimming pared 2 bases from V and 9 bases from J, leaving 14 bases between. This CDR3 spans 14 amino acids. This sequence was found in a girl aged 2 to 10 with cystic fibrosis. The chain carries TRBV7-2 and TRBJ1-5, with TRBD1 as a possible D gene (5 bases). Source material: blood. Here the CDR3 reads CASSLKGPPGPQHF. The CDR3 region has the DNA TGTGCCAGCAGCTTAAAGGGGCCCCCCGGGCCCCAGCATTTT. Full variable domain (rest looked up from reference TRBV7-2 and TRBJ1-5): GAGVSQSPSNKVTEKGKDVELRCDPISGHTALYWYRQSLGQGLEFLIYFQGNSAPDKSGLPSDRFSAERTGGSVSTLTIQRTQQEDSAVYLCASSLKGPPGPQHFGDGTRLSIL.